The TCR beta chain under discussion was sequenced for a study of T cells in Graves' hyperthyroidism and ophthalmopathy. The germline V gene encodes CDR1 SNHLY and CDR2 FYNNEI. V lost 3 bases and J 7 bases, leaving 19 bases between the germline ends. This CDR3 is built from 17 residues. The study excluded patients with uncontrolled infection, other autoimmune disease, pregnancy or lactation. This clonotype has a handful of counts. TCR beta CDR3 sequences were amplified from RNA transcripts. Primed by the HTBI set, a first-round RT-PCR was run on the TCR CDR3. TCRdb used MiXCR to reprocess the multiplex PCR reads, holding one entry per CDR3 protein. This table has roughly 510,000 distinct CDR3 sequences, around 20% appearing once.

V is TRBV2 and J is TRBJ1-6; D gene unclear. Material: blood. This receptor was taken from a man aged 18-30 years with Graves' hyperthyroidism. The CDR3: CASSEEGSFQMNSPLHF. The CDR3, as DNA: TGTGCCAGCAGTGAGGAGGGCAGTTTTCAGATGAATTCACCCCTCCACTTT.